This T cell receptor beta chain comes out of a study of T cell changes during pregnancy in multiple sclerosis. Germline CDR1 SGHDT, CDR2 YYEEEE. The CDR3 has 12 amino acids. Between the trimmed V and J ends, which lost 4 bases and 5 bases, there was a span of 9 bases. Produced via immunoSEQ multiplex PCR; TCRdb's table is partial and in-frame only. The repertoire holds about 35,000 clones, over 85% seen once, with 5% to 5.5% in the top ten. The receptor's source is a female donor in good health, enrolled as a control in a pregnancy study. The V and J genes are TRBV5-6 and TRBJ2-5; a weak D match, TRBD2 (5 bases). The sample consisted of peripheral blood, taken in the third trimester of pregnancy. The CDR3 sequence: CASSRLTETQYF. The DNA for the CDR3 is TGTGCCAGCAGCCGACTAACCGAGACCCAGTACTTC.